The 6 T cell receptor beta chains presented below share a single source sample, sequenced in a study of T cells in tuberculosis (dated by TCRdb to the late 2010s). PBMC were thawed, rested overnight, stained with GMM-loaded CD1B tetramer, a Live/Dead dye and anti-CD3, and then sorted on a FACS Aria II. C32 glucose monomycolate purified from Rhodococcus equi was loaded onto CD1B tetramers. The library was obtained by the immunoSEQ multiplex PCR assay. This immuneACCESS table, as held by TCRdb, lists in-frame sequences with V and J called but not all clones. Of the missing ones, under half trace to an unresolved V gene in checked studies; the others have no known cause. In this sample the table shows about 58,000 clones, roughly 87% of which occur a single time. Clones ranked in the top ten supply about a fifth of the sample. Material for sequencing was CD1b-GMM tetramer-negative cells sorted from PBMCs. The cell subset or site label, read with the paper, signifies: T cells not binding CD1B-GMM tetramer, sorted from same donor. Every receptor here comes from an adult woman with latent tuberculosis.

CDR3 protein: CASSKGQGVSSRGSEFYNEQFF. The CDR3 DNA reads TGTGCCAGTAGCAAGGGACAGGGAGTCTCTTCTCGCGGGAGCGAGTTCTACAATGAGCAGTTCTTC. The chain couples TRBV19 to TRBJ2-1; TRBD1 agrees at 9 bases. Germline assignment: CDR1 LNHDA and CDR2 SQIVND (reference sequence). CDR3 length: 22 residues. V shed 6 bases, J shed 3 bases, and the junction held 27 bases outside the gene matches.

This chain joins TRBV4-3 and TRBJ2-7, with no clear D. Trimming removed 0 bases at V and 2 bases at J, with 14 bases between. Germline V gene lookup returns CDR1 LGHNA and CDR2 YSLEER. CDR3 size: 16 residues. CDR3 amino acids: CASSQDRSGDTYEQYF. The DNA for the CDR3 is TGCGCCAGCAGCCAAGATCGATCAGGCGACACCTACGAGCAGTACTTC.

This clone was seen a few times. The chain carries TRBV29-1 and TRBJ1-2; 9 nucleotides line up with TRBD1. The CDR3 totals 13 residues. Germline trimming cut 6 bases from V and 2 bases from J; bases unmatched to any gene: 4. The germline V gene encodes CDR1 SQVTM and CDR2 ANQGSEA. CDR3 amino acids: CSVTGQGNYGYTF. The CDR3 DNA is TGCAGCGTCACGGGACAGGGAAACTATGGCTACACCTTC.

V is TRBV10-2 and J is TRBJ2-2; 12 nucleotides match TRBD2. The germline V gene encodes CDR1 WSHSY and CDR2 SAAADI. The CDR3 loop spans 17 amino acids. V shed 2 bases, J shed 3 bases, and the junction held 4 bases outside the gene matches. CDR3 in amino acids: CASSEPSGGEDTGELFF. CDR3 nucleotide sequence: TGCGCCAGCAGTGAGCCTAGCGGGGGGGAGGACACCGGGGAGCTGTTTTTT.

The chain links TRBV18 to TRBJ2-7; maybe TRBD1 (6 bases). The CDR3 has 16 amino acids. V was clipped by 3 bases and J by 2 bases, with 17 bases between them. Germline lookup yields CDR1 KGHSH and CDR2 LQKENI. CDR3 coding DNA: TGTGCCAGCTCACCCAACCGGCAGGGGAGACCCTACGAGCAGTACTTC. Translating gives CASSPNRQGRPYEQYF.

The V call is TRBV18, the J call TRBJ1-5, with 7 bases matching TRBD1. CDR3 size: 15 residues. Germline CDR1 is KGHSH and CDR2 is LQKENI. J was trimmed by 2 bases and V by 3 bases; bases with no gene match: 4. Here the CDR3 DNA reads TGTGCCAGCTCACCCAAGGGGGCAGGCAATCAGCCCCAGCATTTT. This gives the protein CASSPKGAGNQPQHF.